This TCR beta chain was captured in a study of HIV-infected patients and healthy controls. Follow-up blood was drawn about 14 weeks, roughly three months, after antiretroviral therapy began. Whole blood was used without fractionation, so all unsorted peripheral T cells were included. Whole-study findings and limits: Apparent post-therapy Gini recovery among HIV-infected patients was not reproduced with size-matched repertoires. CMV-associated CDR3s mostly grew nonsignificantly during therapy, while HIV-associated CDR3s declined significantly. Untreated HIV+ repertoires had roughly threefold fewer distinct CDR3s and lower Shannon diversity than healthy controls.

This clonotype occurred many times. What it recognizes is unknown. Reverse transcription used approximately 500 ng RNA and constant-region primers for alpha and beta. Each of the alpha and beta chains got its own library through chain-specific third strand synthesis with indices. All rearrangements within a chain used one primer pair; cDNA molecules carried barcodes. MiXCR, run by TCRdb on the 5' RACE reads, gives a single entry per CDR3 protein. This table holds 3,500 to 4,500 distinct CDR3 sequences, around 9% found once. With 5 bases removed from V and 5 bases from J, the gap between germline ends came to 13 bases. The germline V gene encodes CDR1 SGHAT and CDR2 FQNNGV. The CDR3 totals 13 residues.

The source material was blood, sampled during antiretroviral therapy. This TCR came from an adult with HIV infection. The chain recombines TRBV11-2 with TRBJ2-7, with a possible D match to TRBD1 (6 bases). The CDR3 DNA reads TGTGCCAGCAGCCTAACAACAGGGAACGAGCAGTACTTC. Translating gives CASSLTTGNEQYF.